The present T cell receptor (beta chain) was sequenced within a study of T cells after yellow fever vaccination. Study information: Low-cell-number fractions underwent preparation using SMART-Seq v4 Ultra Low Input. Regarding the study as a whole: Reappearing after the booster were most of the clones from primary vaccination (around 96% CD4, 88% CD8).

In regard to this clonotype: Its target is not known.

The germline gives CDR1 MGHDK, CDR2 SYGVNS. The CDR3 is 14 amino acids. The V segment lost 5 bases and the J segment 12 bases; nucleotides outside the gene matches: 14. A single record per CDR3 protein comes from TCRdb applying MiXCR to the 5' RACE reads. Found here are roughly 300,000 distinct CDR3 sequences, 8% to 9.5% of them singletons; the top ten hold roughly 18%. This sample comprised PBMCs, obtained more than 35 days after the first yellow fever vaccination. This chain connects TRBV25-1 to TRBJ2-7; 9 nucleotides agree with TRBD1. This clonotype was obtained from a man between 18 and 29 years old who received the YFV17D yellow fever vaccine. The DNA for the CDR3 is TGTGCCAGCAGTCTAACAGGACAGGGGAGTGCGGCGTACTTC. Protein product: CASSLTGQGSAAYF.